The clone carrying this T cell receptor beta chain turned up a few times. Sample-barcoded 5' priming and a J-beta primer mix drove a second PCR of about 6 to 12 cycles. TCRdb re-called the 5' RACE reads through MiXCR, storing one row per CDR3 protein. Of over 1,500,000 distinct CDR3 sequences in the sample, roughly 49% are singletons; the top ten hold over 2%. The record originates from a study of blood T cells in healthy people across ages. The V and J ends lost 1 base and 3 bases, in that order; junction bases with no gene match: 4. CDR1 and CDR2 (germline): SGHTA, FQGNSA. This CDR3 contains 15 residues.

The source is a woman aged 40 to 50 in good health. The specimen sequenced was blood. V and J are TRBV7-2 and TRBJ2-7; the match to TRBD2 covers 9 bases. The CDR3 DNA sequence: TGTGCCAGCAGCTTAGGTGCTAGCGGGATCTACGAGCAGTACTTC. Translating gives CASSLGASGIYEQYF.